Sequencing of this TCR beta chain was carried out in a study of cytomegalovirus exposure and HLA in healthy donors. Vbeta (60) and Jbeta (13) primers were used in the PCR. Under the authors' procedure: Later work found about 80 million unique TCR beta chains, with about 10 million shared. The method was immunoSEQ multiplex PCR; TCRdb's version includes in-frame clones alone and lacks a portion of them. That table supplies the V and J calls and clone size; D and trimming were determined from the DNA. The sample records 150,000 to 200,000 clones, roughly 13% being singletons. This clone was detected only a few times. This TCR came from a man in his forties or fifties in good health and CMV-seropositive. Material for sequencing was PBMCs.

The CDR3 region has the DNA TGCAGTGCCAGCGGCACAGATACGCAGTATTTT. It specifies CSASGTDTQYF. V usage is TRBV20-1 and J usage is TRBJ2-3; D ambiguous. The germline CDR1 and CDR2 sequences are DFQATT and SNEGSKA (reference sequence). Trimming pared 6 bases from V and 1 base from J, leaving 5 bases between. The CDR3 consists of 11 residues.